This T cell receptor beta chain was sequenced during a study of blood T cell repertoires in COVID-19. Overall study context: Sample material is recorded as cDNA or gDNA derived from T cells, B-cell-depleted T cells, or PBMCs.

Using immunoSEQ multiplex PCR, the repertoire was profiled, and TCRdb retains in-frame clones only, with some absent. Found here are approximately 150,000 clones, over 70% of them singletons; the top ten hold roughly 5%. CDR1 is SEHNR and CDR2 is FQNEAQ in the germline V gene (reference sequence). V lost 1 base and J lost 4, with 10 bases in between. There are 14 residues in the CDR3. This study enrolled people aged roughly 18 to 89 from about two dozen US geographic areas. Categorization into cohorts depended on clinical history that participants reported. Sequencing used PBMCs or T cells enriched from blood (not recorded which). The chain carries TRBV7-9 and TRBJ1-2; D is unclear. This receptor was identified in a woman in her thirties or forties with acute COVID-19. The CDR3 loop is CASSLEGSFYGYTF. CDR3 bases: TGTGCCAGCAGCTTAGAAGGGAGCTTCTATGGCTACACCTTC.